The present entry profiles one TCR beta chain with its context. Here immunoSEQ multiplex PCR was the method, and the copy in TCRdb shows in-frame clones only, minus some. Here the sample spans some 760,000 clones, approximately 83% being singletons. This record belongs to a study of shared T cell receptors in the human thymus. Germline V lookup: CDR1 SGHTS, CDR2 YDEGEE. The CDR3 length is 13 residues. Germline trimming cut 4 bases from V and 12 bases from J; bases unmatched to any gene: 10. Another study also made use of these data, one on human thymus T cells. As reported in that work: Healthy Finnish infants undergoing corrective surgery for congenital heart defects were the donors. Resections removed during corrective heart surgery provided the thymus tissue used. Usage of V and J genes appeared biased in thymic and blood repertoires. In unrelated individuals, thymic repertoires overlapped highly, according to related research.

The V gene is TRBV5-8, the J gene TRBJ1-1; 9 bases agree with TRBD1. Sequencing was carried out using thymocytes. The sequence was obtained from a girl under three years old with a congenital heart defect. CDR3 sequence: CASSRGTGLISFF. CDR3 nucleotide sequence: TGTGCCAGCAGCAGAGGGACAGGGCTTATATCTTTCTTT.